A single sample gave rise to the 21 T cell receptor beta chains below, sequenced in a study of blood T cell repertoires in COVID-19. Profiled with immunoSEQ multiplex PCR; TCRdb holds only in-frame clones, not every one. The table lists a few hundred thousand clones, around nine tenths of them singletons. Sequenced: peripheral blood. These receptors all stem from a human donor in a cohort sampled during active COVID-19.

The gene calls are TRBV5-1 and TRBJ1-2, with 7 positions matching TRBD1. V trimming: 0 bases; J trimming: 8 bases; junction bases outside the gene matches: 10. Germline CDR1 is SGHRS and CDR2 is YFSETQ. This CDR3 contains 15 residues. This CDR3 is CASSLAEAGGKGYTF. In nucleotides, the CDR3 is TGCGCCAGCAGCTTGGCCGAGGCAGGGGGTAAAGGCTACACCTTC.

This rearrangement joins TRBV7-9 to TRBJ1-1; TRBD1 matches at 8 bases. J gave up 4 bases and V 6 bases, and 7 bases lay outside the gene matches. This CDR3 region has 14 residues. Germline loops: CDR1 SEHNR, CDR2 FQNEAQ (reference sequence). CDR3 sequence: CASRKAGGATEAFF. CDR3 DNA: TGTGCCAGCAGAAAAGCAGGGGGCGCCACTGAAGCTTTCTTT.

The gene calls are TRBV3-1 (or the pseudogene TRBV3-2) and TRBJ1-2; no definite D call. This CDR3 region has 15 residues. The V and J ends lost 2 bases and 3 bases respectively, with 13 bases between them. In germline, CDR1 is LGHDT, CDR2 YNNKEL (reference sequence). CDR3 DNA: TGTGCCAGCAGCCAATATCTGGGAGAAGACTATGGCTACACCTTC. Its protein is CASSQYLGEDYGYTF.

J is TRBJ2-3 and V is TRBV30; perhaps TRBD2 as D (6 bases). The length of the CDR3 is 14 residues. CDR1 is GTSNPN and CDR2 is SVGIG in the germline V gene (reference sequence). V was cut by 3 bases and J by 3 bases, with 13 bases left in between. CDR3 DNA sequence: TGTGCCTGGAGGCGGACACTAGCTACAGATACGCAGTATTTT. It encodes CAWRRTLATDTQYF.

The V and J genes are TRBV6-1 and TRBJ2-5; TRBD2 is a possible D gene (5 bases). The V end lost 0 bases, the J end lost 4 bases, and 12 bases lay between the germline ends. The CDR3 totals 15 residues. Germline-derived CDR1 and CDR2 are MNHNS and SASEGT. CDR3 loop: CASSEAWASPETQYF. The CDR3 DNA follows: TGTGCCAGCAGTGAAGCTTGGGCTAGCCCAGAGACCCAGTACTTC.

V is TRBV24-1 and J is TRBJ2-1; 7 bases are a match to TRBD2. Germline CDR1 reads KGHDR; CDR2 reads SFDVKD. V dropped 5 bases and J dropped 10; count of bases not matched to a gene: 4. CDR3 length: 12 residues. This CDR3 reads CATSAWGGEQFF. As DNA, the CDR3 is TGTGCCACCAGTGCTTGGGGGGGGGAGCAGTTCTTC.

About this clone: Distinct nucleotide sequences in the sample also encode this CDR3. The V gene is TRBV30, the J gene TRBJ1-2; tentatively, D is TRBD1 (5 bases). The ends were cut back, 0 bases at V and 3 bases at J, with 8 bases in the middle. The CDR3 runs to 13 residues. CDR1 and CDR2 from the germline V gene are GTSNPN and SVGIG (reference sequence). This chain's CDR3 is CAWSVQGDYGYTF. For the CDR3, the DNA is TGTGCCTGGAGTGTACAAGGGGACTATGGCTACACCTTC.

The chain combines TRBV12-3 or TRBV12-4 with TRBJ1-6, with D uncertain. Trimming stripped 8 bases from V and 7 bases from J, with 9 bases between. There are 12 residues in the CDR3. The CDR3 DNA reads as TGTGCCAGCGGCCAGAACAATTCACCCCTCCACTTT. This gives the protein CASGQNNSPLHF.

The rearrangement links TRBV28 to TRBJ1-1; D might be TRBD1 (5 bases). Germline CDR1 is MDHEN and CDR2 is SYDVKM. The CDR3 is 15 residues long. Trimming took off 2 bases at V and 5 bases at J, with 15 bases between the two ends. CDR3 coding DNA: TGTGCCAGCAGTTTACACACTTCAGGGAAAACTGAAGCTTTCTTT. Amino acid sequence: CASSLHTSGKTEAFF.

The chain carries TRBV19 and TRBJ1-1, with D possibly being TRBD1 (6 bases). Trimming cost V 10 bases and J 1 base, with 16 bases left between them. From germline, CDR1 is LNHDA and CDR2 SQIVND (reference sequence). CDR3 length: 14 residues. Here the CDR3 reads CATNKQGRNTEAFF. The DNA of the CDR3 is TGTGCCACGAACAAACAGGGCCGGAACACTGAAGCTTTCTTT.

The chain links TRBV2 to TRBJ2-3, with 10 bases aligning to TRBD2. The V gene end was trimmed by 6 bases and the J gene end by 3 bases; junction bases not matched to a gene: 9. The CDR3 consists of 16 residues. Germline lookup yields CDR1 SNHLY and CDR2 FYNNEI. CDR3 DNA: TGTGCCAGCAGACTTAGCGGGGGGCCCTCAACAGATACGCAGTATTTT. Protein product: CASRLSGGPSTDTQYF.

CDR3 loop: CASSPTTNEQYF. CDR3 DNA sequence: TGTGCCAGCAGCCCGACTACCAACGAGCAGTACTTC. The chain employs TRBV7-9 and TRBJ2-7; TRBD2 might be the D (5 bases). The CDR3 runs to 12 residues. CDR1 is SEHNR, CDR2 FQNEAQ, per germline (reference sequence). Trimming cost V 5 bases and J 5 bases, with 10 bases left between them.

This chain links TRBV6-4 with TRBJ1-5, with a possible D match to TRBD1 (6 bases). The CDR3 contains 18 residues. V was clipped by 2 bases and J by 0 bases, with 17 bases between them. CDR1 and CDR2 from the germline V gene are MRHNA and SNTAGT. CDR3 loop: CASSDPDYRVNSNQPQHF. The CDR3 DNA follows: TGTGCCAGCAGTGACCCTGATTACAGGGTGAATAGCAATCAGCCCCAGCATTTT.

The CDR3 reads CASRANRDFGNTIYF. CDR3 nucleotide sequence: TGTGCCAGCAGGGCCAACAGAGATTTTGGAAACACCATATATTTT. The chain employs TRBV6-5 and TRBJ1-3; D is unresolved. The ends were cut back, 6 bases at V and 3 bases at J, with 15 bases in the middle. This CDR3 is 15 amino acids long. In germline, CDR1 is MNHEY, CDR2 SVGAGI.

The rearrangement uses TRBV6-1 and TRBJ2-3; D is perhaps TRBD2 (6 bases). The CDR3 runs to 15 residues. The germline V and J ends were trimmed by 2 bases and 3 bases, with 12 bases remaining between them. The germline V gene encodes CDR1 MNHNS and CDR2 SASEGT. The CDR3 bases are TGTGCCAGCAGTGAATTCGCGACTAGGACAGATACGCAGTATTTT. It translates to CASSEFATRTDTQYF.

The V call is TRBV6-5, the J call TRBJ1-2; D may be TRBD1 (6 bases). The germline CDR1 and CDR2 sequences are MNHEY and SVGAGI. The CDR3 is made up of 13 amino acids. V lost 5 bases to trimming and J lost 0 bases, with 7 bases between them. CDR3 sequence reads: CASSRQANYGYTF. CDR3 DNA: TGTGCCAGCAGTCGACAGGCTAACTATGGCTACACCTTC.

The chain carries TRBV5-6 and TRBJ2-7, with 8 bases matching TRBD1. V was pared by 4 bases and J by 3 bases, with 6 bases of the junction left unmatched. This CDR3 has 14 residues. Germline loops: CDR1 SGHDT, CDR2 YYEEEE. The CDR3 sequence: CASSVGQALYEQYF. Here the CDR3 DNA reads TGTGCCAGCAGCGTGGGACAGGCCCTCTACGAGCAGTACTTC.

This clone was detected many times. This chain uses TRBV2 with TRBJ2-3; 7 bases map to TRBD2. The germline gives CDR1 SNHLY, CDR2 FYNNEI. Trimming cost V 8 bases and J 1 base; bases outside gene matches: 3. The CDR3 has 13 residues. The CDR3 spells CASVAGGTDTQYF. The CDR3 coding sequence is TGTGCCAGCGTGGCGGGAGGCACAGATACGCAGTATTTT.

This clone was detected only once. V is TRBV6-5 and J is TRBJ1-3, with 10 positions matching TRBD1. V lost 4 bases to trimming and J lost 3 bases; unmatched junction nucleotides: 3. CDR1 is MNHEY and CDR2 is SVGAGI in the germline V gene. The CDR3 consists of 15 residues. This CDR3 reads CASSLTGGFGNTIYF. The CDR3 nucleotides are TGTGCCAGCAGTTTGACAGGGGGCTTTGGAAACACCATATATTTT.

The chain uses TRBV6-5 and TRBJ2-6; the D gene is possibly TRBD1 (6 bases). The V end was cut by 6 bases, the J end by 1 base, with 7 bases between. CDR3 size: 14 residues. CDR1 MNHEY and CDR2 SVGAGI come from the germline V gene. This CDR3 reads CASRRGSGANVLTF. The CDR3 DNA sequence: TGTGCCAGCAGAAGGGGGTCTGGGGCCAACGTCCTGACTTTC.

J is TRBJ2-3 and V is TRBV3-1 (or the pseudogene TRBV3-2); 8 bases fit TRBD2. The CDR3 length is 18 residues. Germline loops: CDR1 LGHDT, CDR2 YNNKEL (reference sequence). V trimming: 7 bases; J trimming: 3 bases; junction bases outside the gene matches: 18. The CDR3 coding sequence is TGTGCCAGCACCTTACAGGGATCAGCGGGAGATGGTACAGATACGCAGTATTTT. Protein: CASTLQGSAGDGTDTQYF.